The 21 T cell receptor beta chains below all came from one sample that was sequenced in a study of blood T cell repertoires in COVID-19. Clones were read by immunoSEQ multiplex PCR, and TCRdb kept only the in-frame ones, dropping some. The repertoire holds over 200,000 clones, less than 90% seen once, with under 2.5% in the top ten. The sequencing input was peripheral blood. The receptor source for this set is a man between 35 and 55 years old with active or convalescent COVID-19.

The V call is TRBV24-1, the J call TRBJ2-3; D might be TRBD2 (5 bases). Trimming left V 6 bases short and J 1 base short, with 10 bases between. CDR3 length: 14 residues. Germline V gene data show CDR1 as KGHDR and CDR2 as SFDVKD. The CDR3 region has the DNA TGTGCCACCAGTTACGGGGTTGGCACAGATACGCAGTATTTT. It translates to CATSYGVGTDTQYF.

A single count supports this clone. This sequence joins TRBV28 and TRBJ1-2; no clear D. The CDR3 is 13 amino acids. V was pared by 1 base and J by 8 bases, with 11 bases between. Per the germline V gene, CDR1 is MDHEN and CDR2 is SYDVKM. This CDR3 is CASSLSHTGGYTF. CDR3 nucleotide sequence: TGTGCCAGCAGTTTATCCCACACCGGGGGCTACACCTTC.

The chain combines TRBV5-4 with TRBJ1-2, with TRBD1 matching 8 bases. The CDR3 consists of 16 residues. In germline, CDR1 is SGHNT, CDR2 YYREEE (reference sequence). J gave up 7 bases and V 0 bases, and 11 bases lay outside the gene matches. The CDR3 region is CASSLGLVTGAGGYTF. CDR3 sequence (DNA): TGTGCCAGCAGCTTGGGGCTAGTGACAGGGGCAGGTGGCTACACCTTC.

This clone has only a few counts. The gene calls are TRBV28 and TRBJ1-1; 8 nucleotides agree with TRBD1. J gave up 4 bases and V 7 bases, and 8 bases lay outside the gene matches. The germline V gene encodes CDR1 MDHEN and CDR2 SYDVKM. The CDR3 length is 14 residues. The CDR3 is CASTSGGSATEAFF. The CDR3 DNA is TGTGCCAGCACTTCAGGGGGCAGCGCCACTGAAGCTTTCTTT.

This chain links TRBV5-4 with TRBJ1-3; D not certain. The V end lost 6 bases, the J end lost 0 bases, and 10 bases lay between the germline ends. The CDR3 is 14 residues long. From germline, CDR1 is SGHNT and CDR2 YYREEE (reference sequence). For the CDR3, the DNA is TGTGCCAGCACCACATCCAGCTCTGGAAACACCATATATTTT. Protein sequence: CASTTSSSGNTIYF.

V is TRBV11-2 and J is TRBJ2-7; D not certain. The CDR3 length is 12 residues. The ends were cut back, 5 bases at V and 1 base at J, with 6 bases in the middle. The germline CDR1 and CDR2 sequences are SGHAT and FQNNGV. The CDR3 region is CASSLMSYEQYF. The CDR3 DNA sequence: TGTGCCAGCAGCCTAATGTCCTACGAGCAGTACTTC.

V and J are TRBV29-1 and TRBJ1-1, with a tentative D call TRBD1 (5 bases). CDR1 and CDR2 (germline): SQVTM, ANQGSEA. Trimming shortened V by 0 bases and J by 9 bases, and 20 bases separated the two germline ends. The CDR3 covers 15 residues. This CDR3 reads CSVEDLPLDSNQAFF. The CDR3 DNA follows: TGCAGCGTTGAAGATTTACCTCTCGACAGCAACCAAGCTTTCTTT.

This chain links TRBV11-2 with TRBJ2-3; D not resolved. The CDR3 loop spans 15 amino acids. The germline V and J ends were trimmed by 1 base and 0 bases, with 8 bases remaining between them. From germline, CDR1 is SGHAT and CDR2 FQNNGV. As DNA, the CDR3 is TGTGCCAGCAGCTTAGCTCCCTCTAGCACAGATACGCAGTATTTT. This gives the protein CASSLAPSSTDTQYF.

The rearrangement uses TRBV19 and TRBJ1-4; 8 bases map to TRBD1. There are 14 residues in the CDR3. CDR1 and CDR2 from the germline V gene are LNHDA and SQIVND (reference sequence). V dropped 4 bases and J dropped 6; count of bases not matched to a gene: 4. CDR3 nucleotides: TGTGCCAGTAGTAACCAGGGGGCGTATGAAAAACTGTTTTTT. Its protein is CASSNQGAYEKLFF.

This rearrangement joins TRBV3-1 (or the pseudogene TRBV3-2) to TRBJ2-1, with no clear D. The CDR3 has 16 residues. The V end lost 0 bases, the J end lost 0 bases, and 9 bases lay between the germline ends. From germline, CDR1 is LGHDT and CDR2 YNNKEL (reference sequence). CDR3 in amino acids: CASSQDDSSSYNEQFF. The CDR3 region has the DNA TGTGCCAGCAGCCAAGACGACTCGAGCTCCTACAATGAGCAGTTCTTC.

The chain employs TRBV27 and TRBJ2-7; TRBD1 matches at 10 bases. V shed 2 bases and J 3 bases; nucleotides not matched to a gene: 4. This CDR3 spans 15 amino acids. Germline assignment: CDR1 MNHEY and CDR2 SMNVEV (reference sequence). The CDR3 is CASSLAGQGFYEQYF. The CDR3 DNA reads TGTGCCAGCAGTTTAGCGGGACAGGGGTTCTACGAGCAGTACTTC.

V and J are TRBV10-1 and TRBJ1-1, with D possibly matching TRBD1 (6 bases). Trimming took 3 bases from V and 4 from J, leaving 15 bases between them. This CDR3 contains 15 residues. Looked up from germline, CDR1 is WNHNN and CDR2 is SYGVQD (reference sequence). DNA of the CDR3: TGCGCCAGCAGTGAACACGGCGGGGGCGGCACTGAAGCTTTCTTT. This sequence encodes CASSEHGGGGTEAFF.

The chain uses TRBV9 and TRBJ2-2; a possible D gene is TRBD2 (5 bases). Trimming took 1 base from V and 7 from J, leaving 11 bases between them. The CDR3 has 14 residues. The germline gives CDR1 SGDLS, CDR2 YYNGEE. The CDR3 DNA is TGTGCCAGCAGCGTATTTCACGGGAACGGGGAGCTGTTTTTT. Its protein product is CASSVFHGNGELFF.

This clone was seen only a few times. CDR3 loop: CASRATGGIGYTF. CDR3 in DNA: TGTGCCAGCAGGGCGACAGGGGGCATCGGCTACACCTTC. The chain combines TRBV28 with TRBJ1-2; 10 bases are a match to TRBD1. The J segment lost 8 bases and the V segment lost 6 bases, leaving 6 bases of the junction unmatched. This CDR3 is 13 amino acids long. Germline CDR1 reads MDHEN; CDR2 reads SYDVKM.

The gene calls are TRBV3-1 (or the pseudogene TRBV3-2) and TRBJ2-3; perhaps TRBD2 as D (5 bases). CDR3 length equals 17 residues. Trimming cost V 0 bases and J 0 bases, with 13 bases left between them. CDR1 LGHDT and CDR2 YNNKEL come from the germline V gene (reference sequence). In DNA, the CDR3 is TGTGCCAGCAGCCAAGATAGAGGCGGGCGAAGCACAGATACGCAGTATTTT. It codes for CASSQDRGGRSTDTQYF.

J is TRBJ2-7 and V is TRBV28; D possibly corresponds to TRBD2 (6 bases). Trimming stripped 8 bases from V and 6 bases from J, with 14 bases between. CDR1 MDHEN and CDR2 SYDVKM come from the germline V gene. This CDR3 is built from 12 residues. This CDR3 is CASRDSLTEQYF. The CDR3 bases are TGTGCCAGCCGGGACTCACTAACCGAGCAGTACTTC.

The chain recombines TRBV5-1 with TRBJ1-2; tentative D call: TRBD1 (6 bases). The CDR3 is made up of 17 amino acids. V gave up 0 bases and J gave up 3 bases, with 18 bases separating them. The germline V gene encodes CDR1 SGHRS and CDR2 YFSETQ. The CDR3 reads CASSLGGHRASDYGYTF. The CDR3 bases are TGCGCCAGCAGCTTGGGGGGGCACAGGGCCTCGGACTATGGCTACACCTTC.

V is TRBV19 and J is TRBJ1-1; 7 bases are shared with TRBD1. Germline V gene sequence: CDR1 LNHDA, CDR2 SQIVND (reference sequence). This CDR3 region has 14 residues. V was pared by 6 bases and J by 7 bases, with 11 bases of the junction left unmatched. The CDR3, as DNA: TGTGCCAGTAGCCCACAGGGGCCCGTCCATGAAGCTTTCTTT. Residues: CASSPQGPVHEAFF.

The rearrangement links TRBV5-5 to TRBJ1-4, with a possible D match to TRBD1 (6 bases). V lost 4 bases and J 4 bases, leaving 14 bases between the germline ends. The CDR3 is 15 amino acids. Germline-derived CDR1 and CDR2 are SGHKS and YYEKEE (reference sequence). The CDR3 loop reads CASSPRDIYNEKLFF. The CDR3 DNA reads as TGTGCCAGCAGCCCCCGGGACATATATAATGAAAAACTGTTTTTT.

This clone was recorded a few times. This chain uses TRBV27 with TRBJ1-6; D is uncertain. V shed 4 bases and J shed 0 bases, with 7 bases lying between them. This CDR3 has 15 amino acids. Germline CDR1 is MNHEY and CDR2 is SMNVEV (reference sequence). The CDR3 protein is CASSSLSSYNSPLHF. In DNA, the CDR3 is TGTGCCAGCAGTTCCCTGAGCTCCTATAATTCACCCCTCCACTTT.

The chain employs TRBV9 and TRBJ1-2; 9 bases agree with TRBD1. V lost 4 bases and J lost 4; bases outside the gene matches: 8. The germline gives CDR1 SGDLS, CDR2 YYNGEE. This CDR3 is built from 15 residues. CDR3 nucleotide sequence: TGTGCCAGCAGCCCTACAGGGGGCGTTGTCTATGGCTACACCTTC. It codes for CASSPTGGVVYGYTF.